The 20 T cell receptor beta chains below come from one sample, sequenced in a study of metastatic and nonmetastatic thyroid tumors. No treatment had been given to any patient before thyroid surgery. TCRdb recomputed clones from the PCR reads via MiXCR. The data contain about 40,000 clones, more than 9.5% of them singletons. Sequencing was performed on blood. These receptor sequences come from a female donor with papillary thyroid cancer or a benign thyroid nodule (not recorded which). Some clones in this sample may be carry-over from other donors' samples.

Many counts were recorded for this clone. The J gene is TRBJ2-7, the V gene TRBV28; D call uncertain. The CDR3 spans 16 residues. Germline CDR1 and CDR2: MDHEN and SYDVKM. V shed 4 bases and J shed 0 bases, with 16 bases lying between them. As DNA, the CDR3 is TGTGCCAGCAGTTCAGCTGAGACGCGGAGCTCCTACGAGCAGTACTTC. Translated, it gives CASSSAETRSSYEQYF.

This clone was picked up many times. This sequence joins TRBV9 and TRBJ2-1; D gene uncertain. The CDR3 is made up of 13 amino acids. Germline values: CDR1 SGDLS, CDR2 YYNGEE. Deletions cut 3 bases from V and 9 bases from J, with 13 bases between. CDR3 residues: CASSDLGGSEQFF. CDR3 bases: TGTGCCAGCAGCGACCTCGGTGGTAGTGAGCAGTTCTTC.

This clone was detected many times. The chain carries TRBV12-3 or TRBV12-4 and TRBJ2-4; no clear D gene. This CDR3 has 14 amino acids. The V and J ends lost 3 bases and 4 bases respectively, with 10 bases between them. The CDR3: CASSLSAEKNIQYF. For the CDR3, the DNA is TGTGCCAGCAGTTTGTCGGCAGAAAAAAACATTCAGTACTTC.

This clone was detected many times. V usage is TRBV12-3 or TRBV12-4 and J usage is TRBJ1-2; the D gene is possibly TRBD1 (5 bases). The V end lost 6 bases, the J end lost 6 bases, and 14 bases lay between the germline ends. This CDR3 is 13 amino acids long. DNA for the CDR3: TGTGCCAGCAGCCCCCGGGGGGACGATGGCTACACCTTC. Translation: CASSPRGDDGYTF.

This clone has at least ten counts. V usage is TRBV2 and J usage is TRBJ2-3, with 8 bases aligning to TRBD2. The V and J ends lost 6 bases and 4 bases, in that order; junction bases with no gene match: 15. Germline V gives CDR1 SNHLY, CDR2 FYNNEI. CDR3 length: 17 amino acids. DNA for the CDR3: TGTGCCAGCAGATGGCGGGAGGCCCACCTAGCCTCAGATACGCAGTATTTT. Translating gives CASRWREAHLASDTQYF.

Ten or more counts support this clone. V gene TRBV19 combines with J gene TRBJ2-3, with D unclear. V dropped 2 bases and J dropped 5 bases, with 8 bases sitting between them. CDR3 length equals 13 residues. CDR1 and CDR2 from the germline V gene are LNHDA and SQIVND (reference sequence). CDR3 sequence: CASSIQNIDTQYF. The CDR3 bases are TGTGCCAGTAGTATACAGAATATAGATACGCAGTATTTT.

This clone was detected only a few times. CDR3 protein: CASSSLQWDEKLFF. DNA of the CDR3: TGTGCCAGCAGTTCGCTCCAGTGGGATGAAAAACTGTTTTTT. The V and J genes are TRBV27 and TRBJ1-4; D is unclear. Per the germline V gene, CDR1 is MNHEY and CDR2 is SMNVEV (reference sequence). This CDR3 has 14 residues. Between the trimmed V and J ends, which lost 4 bases and 6 bases, there was a span of 12 bases.

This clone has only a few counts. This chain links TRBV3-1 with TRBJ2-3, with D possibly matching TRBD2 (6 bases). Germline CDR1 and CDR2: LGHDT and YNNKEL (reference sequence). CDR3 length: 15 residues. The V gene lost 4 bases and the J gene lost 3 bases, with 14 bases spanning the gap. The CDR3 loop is CASSRQASDTDTQYF. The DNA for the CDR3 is TGTGCCAGCAGCCGCCAAGCTAGCGATACAGATACGCAGTATTTT.

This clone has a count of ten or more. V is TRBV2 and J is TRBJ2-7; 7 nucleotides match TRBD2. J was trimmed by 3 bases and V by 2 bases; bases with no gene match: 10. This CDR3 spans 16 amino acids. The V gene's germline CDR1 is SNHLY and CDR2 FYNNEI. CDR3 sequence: CASSERRRAGFYEQYF. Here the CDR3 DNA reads TGTGCCAGCAGTGAACGTCGACGAGCGGGATTCTACGAGCAGTACTTC.

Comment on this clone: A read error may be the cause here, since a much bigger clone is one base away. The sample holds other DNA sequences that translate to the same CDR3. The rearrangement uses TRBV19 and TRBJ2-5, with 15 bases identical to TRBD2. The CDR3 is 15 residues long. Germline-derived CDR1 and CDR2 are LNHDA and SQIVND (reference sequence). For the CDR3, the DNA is TGTGCCAGTAGTGGACTAGCGGGAGGGGAAGAGACACAGTACTTC. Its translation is CASSGLAGGEETQYF.

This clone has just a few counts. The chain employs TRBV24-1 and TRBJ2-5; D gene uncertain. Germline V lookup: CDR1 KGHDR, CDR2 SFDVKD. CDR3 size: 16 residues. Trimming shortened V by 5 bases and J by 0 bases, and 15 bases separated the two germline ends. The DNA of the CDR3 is TGTGCCACCAGTGCGGGCCCAGGCTGGTACCAAGAGACCCAGTACTTC. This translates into CATSAGPGWYQETQYF.

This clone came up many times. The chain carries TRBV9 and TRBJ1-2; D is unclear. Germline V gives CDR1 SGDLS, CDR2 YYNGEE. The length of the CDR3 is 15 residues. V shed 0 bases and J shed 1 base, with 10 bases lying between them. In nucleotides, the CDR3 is TGTGCCAGCAGCGTAGCTCTAACCGATAACTATGGCTACACCTTC. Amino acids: CASSVALTDNYGYTF.

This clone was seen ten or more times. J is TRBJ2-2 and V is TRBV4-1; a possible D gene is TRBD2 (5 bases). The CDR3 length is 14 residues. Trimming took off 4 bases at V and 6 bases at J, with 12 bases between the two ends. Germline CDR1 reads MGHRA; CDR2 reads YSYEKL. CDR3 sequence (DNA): TGCGCCAGCAGCCTGACGGAGGTCTCCGGGGAGCTGTTTTTT. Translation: CASSLTEVSGELFF.

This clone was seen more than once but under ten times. CDR3 DNA sequence: TGTGCCAGCAGCGTGGCTGAAGAGACCCAGTACTTC. It specifies CASSVAEETQYF. This rearrangement joins TRBV11-1 to TRBJ2-5; D is undetermined. Trimming took off 5 bases at V and 3 bases at J, with 7 bases between the two ends. This CDR3 region has 12 residues. Germline V gene sequence: CDR1 SGHAT, CDR2 FQDESV (reference sequence).

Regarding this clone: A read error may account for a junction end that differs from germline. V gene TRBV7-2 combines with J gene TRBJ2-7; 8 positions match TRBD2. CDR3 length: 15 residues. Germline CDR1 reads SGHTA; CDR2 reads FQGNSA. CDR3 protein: CSSSPDSGMAYEQYF. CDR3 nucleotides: TGTTCCAGCAGCCCCGATAGCGGGATGGCCTACGAGCAGTACTTC.

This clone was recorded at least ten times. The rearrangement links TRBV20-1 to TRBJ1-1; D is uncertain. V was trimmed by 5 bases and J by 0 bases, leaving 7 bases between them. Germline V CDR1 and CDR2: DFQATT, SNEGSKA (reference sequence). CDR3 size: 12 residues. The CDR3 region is CSASRMNTEAFF. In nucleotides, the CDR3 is TGCAGTGCTTCTCGGATGAACACTGAAGCTTTCTTT.

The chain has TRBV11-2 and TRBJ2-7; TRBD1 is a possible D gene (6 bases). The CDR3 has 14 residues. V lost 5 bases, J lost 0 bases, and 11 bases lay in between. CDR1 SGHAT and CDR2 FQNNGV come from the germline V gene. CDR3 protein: CASSQEGVSYEQYF. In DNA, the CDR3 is TGTGCCAGCAGCCAAGAGGGGGTCTCCTACGAGCAGTACTTC. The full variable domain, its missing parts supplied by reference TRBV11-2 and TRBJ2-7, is EAGVAQSPRYKIIEKRQSVAFWCNPISGHATLYWYQQILGQGPKLLIQFQNNGVVDDSQLPKDRFSAERLKGVDSTLKIQPAKLEDSAVYLCASSQEGVSYEQYFGPGTRLTVT.

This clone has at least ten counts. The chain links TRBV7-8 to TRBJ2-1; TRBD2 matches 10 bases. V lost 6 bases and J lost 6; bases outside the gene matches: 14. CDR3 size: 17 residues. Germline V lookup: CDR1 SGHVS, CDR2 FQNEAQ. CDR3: CASSPGGWTSGSNEQFF. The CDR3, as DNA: TGTGCCAGCAGTCCAGGCGGGTGGACTAGCGGAAGCAATGAGCAGTTCTTC.

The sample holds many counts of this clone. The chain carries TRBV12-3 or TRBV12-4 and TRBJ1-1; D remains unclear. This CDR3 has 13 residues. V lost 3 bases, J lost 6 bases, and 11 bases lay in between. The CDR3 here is CASSFFRVAEAFF. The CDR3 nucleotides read TGTGCCAGCAGTTTCTTTAGGGTCGCTGAAGCTTTCTTT.

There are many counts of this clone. This CDR3 reads CASSLRQIVYGYTF. The CDR3 DNA reads TGTGCCAGCAGCTTACGACAGATCGTTTATGGCTACACCTTC. This chain links TRBV5-6 with TRBJ1-2; perhaps TRBD1 as D (5 bases). CDR1 and CDR2 (germline): SGHDT, YYEEEE. The CDR3 extends over 14 amino acids. V was pared by 2 bases and J by 5 bases, with 13 bases between.